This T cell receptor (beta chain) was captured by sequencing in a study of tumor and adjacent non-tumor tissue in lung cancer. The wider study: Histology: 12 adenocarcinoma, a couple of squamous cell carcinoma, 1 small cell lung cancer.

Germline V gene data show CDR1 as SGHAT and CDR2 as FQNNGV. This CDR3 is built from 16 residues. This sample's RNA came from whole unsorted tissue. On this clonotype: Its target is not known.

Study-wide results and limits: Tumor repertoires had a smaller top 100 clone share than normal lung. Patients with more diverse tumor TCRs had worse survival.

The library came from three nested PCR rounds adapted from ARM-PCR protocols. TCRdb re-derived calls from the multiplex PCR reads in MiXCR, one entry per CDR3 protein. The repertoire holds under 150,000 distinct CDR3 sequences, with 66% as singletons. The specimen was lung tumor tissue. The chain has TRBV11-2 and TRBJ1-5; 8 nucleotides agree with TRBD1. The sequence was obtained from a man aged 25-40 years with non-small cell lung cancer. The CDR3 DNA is TGTGCTAGTAGCTTACAGGGGGGTTGTAGCAATCAGCCCCAGCATTTT. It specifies CASSLQGGCSNQPQHF.